A single sample gave rise to the 28 T cell receptor beta chains below, sequenced in a study of blood T cells in healthy people across ages (dated by TCRdb to 2014 to 2015). To prepare the library, 5' RACE was applied. Sequencing used an Illumina HiSeq 2500. A second about 7 to 12 cycle PCR used a sample-barcoded 5' primer and a J-beta primer mix. Through fastp at Q25 and MiXCR, TCRdb rebuilt clones from the public reads, retaining in-frame beta chains. Every CDR3 protein is listed once, alongside the most common genes and DNA of its rows. In this sample the table shows 550,000 to 650,000 distinct CDR3 sequences, approximately 30% of which occur a single time. The leading ten clones occupy around a sixth of the sample. The sample taken for sequencing was blood. The source of these receptors is a woman older than 75 in good health.

At least ten counts were recorded for this clonotype. The chain carries TRBV7-2 and TRBJ2-3; D ambiguous. Germline CDR1 and CDR2: SGHTA and FQGNSA. Trimming removed 8 bases from V and 0 bases from J, with 12 bases in between. This CDR3 contains 14 residues. Written as DNA, the CDR3 is TGTGCCAGCCGGTTTGGGCCTAGCACAGATACGCAGTATTTT. This encodes CASRFGPSTDTQYF.

On this clonotype: This could be a read error, since a much larger clone is one nucleotide away. The chain couples TRBV7-6 to TRBJ2-7; perhaps TRBD2 as D (5 bases). Germline assignment: CDR1 SGHVS and CDR2 FNYEAQ. This CDR3 has 14 amino acids. The CDR3 loop is CVSSLATAAYEQYF. In DNA form, the CDR3 reads TGTGTCAGCAGCTTAGCGACGGCAGCCTACGAGCAGTACTTC.

In this sample, this clonotype turned up many times. The genes are TRBV2 and TRBJ2-5, with 7 nucleotides matching TRBD2. The CDR3 totals 17 residues. V lost 8 bases, J lost 1 base, and 16 bases stayed unmatched. Germline values: CDR1 SNHLY, CDR2 FYNNEI. The CDR3 nucleotides read TGTGCCAGCTCAGCGGGGACCACCAATTCTATCCAAGAGACCCAGTACTTC. Translation gives CASSAGTTNSIQETQYF. The full variable domain, completed using reference TRBV2 and TRBJ2-5, is EPEVTQTPSHQVTQMGQEVILRCVPISNHLYFYWYRQILGQKVEFLVSFYNNEISEKSEIFDDQFSVERPDGSNFTLKIRSTKLEDSAMYFCASSAGTTNSIQETQYFGPGTRLLVL.

This chain connects TRBV9 to TRBJ1-6, with D unclear. The CDR3 covers 12 residues. V was trimmed by 5 bases and J by 8 bases, leaving 8 bases between them. Germline lookup yields CDR1 SGDLS and CDR2 YYNGEE. The CDR3 region has the DNA TGTGCCAGCAGTGGGAGGGATTCACCCCTCCACTTT. It is translated as CASSGRDSPLHF.

The gene calls are TRBV12-3 or TRBV12-4 and TRBJ2-6; D might be TRBD1 (6 bases). This CDR3 comprises 15 residues. V was trimmed by 3 bases and J by 2 bases, leaving 8 bases between them. The CDR3: CASSFNRAGANVLTF. CDR3 nucleotides: TGTGCCAGCAGTTTCAACAGGGCTGGGGCCAACGTCCTGACTTTC.

The J gene is TRBJ2-4, the V gene TRBV6-6; 10 positions agree with TRBD2. Gene TRBJ2-7 matches the end of the DNA better, so the J call may be wrong. Germline lookup yields CDR1 MNHNY and CDR2 SVGAGI (reference sequence). The CDR3 loop spans 14 amino acids. CDR3 in DNA: TGTGCCAGCGGGTTGGCTAGCGGGGGCTACGAGCAGTACTTC. Encoded protein: CASGLASGGYEQYF.

The rearrangement uses TRBV20-1 and TRBJ1-2; maybe TRBD1 (5 bases). The CDR3 loop spans 15 amino acids. The V end lost 3 bases, the J end lost 0 bases, and 14 bases lay between the germline ends. From germline, CDR1 is DFQATT and CDR2 SNEGSKA (reference sequence). The CDR3 loop is CSASESGRANYGYTF. In DNA, the CDR3 is TGCAGTGCTAGCGAGTCAGGGAGGGCTAACTATGGCTACACCTTC.

This clonotype was detected many times. The genes are TRBV12-3 or TRBV12-4 and TRBJ2-7; TRBD1 agrees at 8 bases. This CDR3 has 13 amino acids. Trimming took 6 bases from V and 7 from J; bases not matched to a gene: 8. In nucleotides, the CDR3 is TGTGCCAGCAGGCATACAGGGGGGAGAGAGCAGTACTTC. It encodes CASRHTGGREQYF.

This clonotype was seen many times. This rearrangement joins TRBV20-1 to TRBJ2-1, with TRBD1 matching over 8 bases. This CDR3 region has 12 residues. Germline lookup yields CDR1 DFQATT and CDR2 SNEGSKA (reference sequence). The trim removed 5 bases at V and 7 bases at J, leaving 4 bases unmatched. CDR3 sequence reads: CSAFYRGNEQFF. The CDR3 nucleotides are TGCAGTGCTTTTTACAGGGGGAATGAGCAGTTCTTC.

In the case of this clonotype: A read error may be the cause here, since a much bigger clone is one base away. The V call is TRBV7-3, the J call TRBJ2-4, with D possibly being TRBD2 (5 bases). Trimming took off 2 bases at V and 13 bases at J, with 15 bases between the two ends. The CDR3 length is 13 residues. Germline CDR1 reads SGHTA; CDR2 reads FQGTGA. In nucleotides, the CDR3 is TGTGCCAGCAGCTTACGACTATACAATGAGCAGTACTTC. Amino acids: CASSLRLYNEQYF.

This clonotype came up many times. The rearrangement joins TRBV5-1 to TRBJ2-1; D gene ambiguous. Germline lookup yields CDR1 SGHRS and CDR2 YFSETQ. The CDR3 covers 12 residues. The V and J ends lost 6 bases and 8 bases respectively, with 12 bases between them. The CDR3 region is CASTDRSYEQFF. CDR3 DNA sequence: TGCGCCAGCACCGATAGGTCGTATGAGCAGTTCTTC.

This clonotype appeared a few times. CDR3: CASSLGGTGPMNTEAFF. DNA for the CDR3: TGCGCCAGCAGCCTCGGGGGGACAGGGCCTATGAACACTGAAGCTTTCTTT. This chain connects TRBV5-1 to TRBJ1-1, with TRBD1 matching 9 bases. V was pared by 4 bases and J by 0 bases, with 10 bases of the junction left unmatched. CDR1 is SGHRS, CDR2 YFSETQ, per germline. The CDR3 spans 17 residues.

The chain couples TRBV7-2 to TRBJ1-2; maybe TRBD1 (6 bases). The germline gives CDR1 SGHTA, CDR2 FQGNSA. The CDR3 consists of 17 residues. V lost 1 base, J lost 0 bases, and 15 bases lay in between. This CDR3 reads CASSLVVGALANYGYTF. The CDR3 DNA reads TGTGCCAGCAGCTTAGTGGTGGGGGCCTTAGCTAACTATGGCTACACCTTC.

In this sample, this clonotype turned up a few times. The rearrangement links TRBV6-6 to TRBJ1-3; D is unresolved. CDR1 and CDR2 (germline): MNHNY, SVGAGI (reference sequence). Trimming took 4 bases from V and 0 from J, leaving 4 bases between them. The CDR3 consists of 13 residues. The CDR3 reads CASSFFSGNTIYF. The DNA for the CDR3 is TGTGCCAGCAGTTTCTTCTCTGGAAACACCATATATTTT.

The chain couples TRBV6-6 to TRBJ1-2; a weak D match, TRBD1 (5 bases). The V gene lost 5 bases and the J gene lost 7 bases, with 11 bases spanning the gap. CDR1 and CDR2 from the germline V gene are MNHNY and SVGAGI (reference sequence). CDR3 size: 12 residues. CDR3 sequence: CASSVRVVGYTF. CDR3 coding DNA: TGTGCCAGCAGTGTCAGGGTAGTTGGCTACACCTTC.

This clonotype occurred many times. The rearrangement uses TRBV27 and TRBJ2-7, with a weak D call TRBD1 (5 bases). The CDR3 is made up of 13 amino acids. Trimming took 0 bases from V and 7 from J, leaving 10 bases between them. Germline V gives CDR1 MNHEY, CDR2 SMNVEV (reference sequence). This chain's CDR3 is CASSLSPKGEQYF. CDR3 nucleotides: TGTGCCAGCAGTTTATCCCCCAAGGGGGAGCAGTACTTC.

This chain uses TRBV11-2 with TRBJ2-5; 12 bases are a match to TRBD2. The CDR3 loop spans 19 amino acids. The V gene's germline CDR1 is SGHAT and CDR2 FQNNGV. The V segment lost 2 bases and the J segment 1 base; nucleotides outside the gene matches: 11. CDR3 DNA sequence: TGTGCCAGCAGCTTATCGGGGGCGACTAGCGGGGGTCTCCAAGAGACCCAGTACTTC. Residues: CASSLSGATSGGLQETQYF.

Many counts were recorded for this clonotype. The CDR3, as DNA: TGTGCCAGCAGCAGAGGGACTAGCACAGATACGCAGTATTTT. This codes for CASSRGTSTDTQYF. The chain employs TRBV3-1 and TRBJ2-3; a weak D match, TRBD2 (6 bases). Trimming took 5 bases from V and 0 from J, leaving 9 bases between them. Germline values: CDR1 LGHDT, CDR2 YNNKEL (reference sequence). The CDR3 sequence is 14 residues long.

This clonotype appeared many times. The CDR3 loop is CASSYRRGQGYTF. The CDR3 DNA follows: TGTGCCAGCAGCTATCGCAGGGGGCAGGGCTACACCTTC. The chain recombines TRBV7-9 with TRBJ1-2; the match to TRBD1 covers 8 bases. The CDR3 covers 13 residues. V shed 4 bases and J 8 bases; nucleotides not matched to a gene: 6. Germline V gene data show CDR1 as SEHNR and CDR2 as FQNEAQ (reference sequence).

This sequence joins TRBV20-1 and TRBJ1-5; D gene uncertain. CDR1 and CDR2 (germline): DFQATT, SNEGSKA (reference sequence). Trimming cost V 1 base and J 5 bases, with 9 bases left between them. The CDR3 has 13 residues. The CDR3 protein is CSARVTQHQPQHF. CDR3 DNA sequence: TGCAGTGCTAGAGTTACTCAACATCAGCCCCAGCATTTT.

This clonotype was detected only a few times. The V gene is TRBV18, the J gene TRBJ1-1, with D unclear. The CDR3 spans 13 residues. Germline-derived CDR1 and CDR2 are KGHSH and LQKENI. V lost 5 bases and J 4 bases, leaving 11 bases between the germline ends. CDR3 DNA sequence: TGTGCCAGCTCAGTTCGAAAGGCCACTGAAGCTTTCTTT. It yields the protein CASSVRKATEAFF.

Comments on this clonotype: A read error may explain this, as a much larger clone is one base away. The J gene is TRBJ1-1, the V gene TRBV12-3 or TRBV12-4; D is possibly TRBD1 (6 bases). The V end was cut by 1 base, the J end by 0 bases, with 9 bases between. The CDR3 sequence is 15 residues long. The CDR3, as DNA: TGTGCCAGCAGTTTAGAGGCAGGGGTGAACACTGAAGCTTTCTTT. This gives the protein CASSLEAGVNTEAFF.

This clonotype was seen a few times. The CDR3 DNA reads as TGTGCCAGCCGGGGTTTTATGAACACTGAAGCTTTCTTT. Translation: CASRGFMNTEAFF. The genes are TRBV19 and TRBJ1-1; D gene unclear. V lost 9 bases and J 0 bases, leaving 11 bases between the germline ends. Germline V gene lookup returns CDR1 LNHDA and CDR2 SQIVND (reference sequence). The CDR3 is 13 amino acids. The complete variable domain, with remaining parts taken from reference TRBV19 and TRBJ1-1, reads DGGITQSPKYLFRKEGQNVTLSCEQNLNHDAMYWYRQDPGQGLRLIYYSQIVNDFQKGDIAEGYSVSREKKESFPLTVTSAQKNPTAFYLCASRGFMNTEAFFGQGTRLTVV.

This clonotype was picked up many times. The chain joins TRBV12-3 or TRBV12-4 to TRBJ2-3, with 8 bases fitting TRBD1. This CDR3 spans 16 amino acids. The V and J ends lost 4 bases and 2 bases, in that order; junction bases with no gene match: 8. The CDR3 reads CASSSGTGPFTDTQYF. The CDR3 nucleotides are TGTGCCAGCAGTTCGGGGACAGGACCCTTCACAGATACGCAGTATTTT.

This clonotype has a handful of counts. The rearrangement joins TRBV12-3 or TRBV12-4 to TRBJ1-1; no firm D call. The CDR3 has 13 residues. V dropped 2 bases and J dropped 3 bases, with 7 bases sitting between them. CDR3 sequence (DNA): TGTGCCAGCAGTTTATCGGCAGACACTGAAGCTTTCTTT. Encoded protein: CASSLSADTEAFF.

As for this clonotype: This could be a read error, since a much larger clone is one nucleotide away. This chain joins TRBV15 and TRBJ1-5, with TRBD1 as a possible D gene (6 bases). V was pared by 3 bases and J by 3 bases, with 9 bases between. CDR1 and CDR2 from the germline V gene are LNHNV and YYDKDF (reference sequence). CDR3 length: 14 residues. As DNA, the CDR3 is TGTGCCACCAGCAGTAACAGGGCCAATCAGCCCCAGCATTTT. It codes for CATSSNRANQPQHF.

The gene calls are TRBV20-1 and TRBJ1-2; perhaps TRBD1 as D (6 bases). V lost 6 bases, J lost 2 bases, and 13 bases lay in between. The CDR3 covers 13 residues. Germline V CDR1 and CDR2: DFQATT, SNEGSKA (reference sequence). CDR3 loop: CSAKDRINYGYTF. The CDR3 bases are TGCAGTGCAAAAGACAGGATCAACTATGGCTACACCTTC.

Notes on this clonotype: This may come from a read error, since a much larger clone is one base off. The rearrangement uses TRBV4-1 and TRBJ1-2, with D tentatively TRBD1 (5 bases). Germline CDR1 MGHRA, CDR2 YSYEKL. This CDR3 spans 16 amino acids. V dropped 0 bases and J dropped 4 bases, with 15 bases sitting between them. CDR3 sequence (DNA): TGCGCCAGCAGCCAAGAAAGTGGGGGACCGCGCTATGGCTACACCTTC. It is translated as CASSQESGGPRYGYTF.